This is a list of T cell receptor beta chains from one sample in a study of OX40 agonist ivuxolimab in advanced cancers. TCRdb's table, derived via immunoSEQ multiplex PCR, lists solely in-frame clones and lacks some. The sample gives roughly 61,000 clones, roughly 85% of which show up once; approximately 0.56% is in the top ten. Source: CD4+ or CD8+ T cells sorted from blood, taken in a trial of the OX40 agonist ivuxolimab. These receptors were obtained from an adult with an advanced solid tumor such as melanoma, head and neck, liver or kidney cancer. Each CDR3 is given with its conserved first and last residue. The D gene is left open where the match is weak. Only part of the rows carry a size: once, few, many, or a class if the clone is expanded.

NA	TRBJ1-6	TRBV4-1	NA	CASSQRGREDNSPLHF	TGCGCCAGCAGCCAACGGGGCAGGGAAGATAATTCACCCCTCCACTTT
NA	TRBJ2-7	TRBV6-1	once	CASQMGTSSYEQYF	TGTGCCAGCCAAATGGGAACGAGCTCCTACGAGCAGTACTTC
TRBD1	TRBJ1-2	TRBV19	NA	CASSIDRGLIYGYTF	TGTGCCAGTAGTATCGACAGGGGGCTTATCTATGGCTACACCTTC
NA	TRBJ2-6	TRBV10-1	NA	CASSDPGSGANVLTF	TGCGCCAGCAGTGACCCTGGGTCTGGGGCCAACGTCCTGACTTTC
NA	TRBJ2-7	TRBV6-4	NA	CASSDELSPSLRRCEQYF	TGTGCCAGCAGTGACGAATTGTCGCCTAGCCTAAGACGCTGTGAGCAGTACTTC
NA	TRBJ2-1	TRBV7-6	NA	CASSLVNTNEQFF	TGTGCCAGCAGCTTAGTAAATACCAATGAGCAGTTCTTC
NA	TRBJ1-1	TRBV19	NA	CASSPQGRGNTEAFF	TGTGCCAGTAGCCCCCAGGGACGGGGAAACACTGAAGCTTTCTTT
NA	TRBJ2-3	TRBV11-1	NA	CASSDRSTDTQYF	TGTGCCAGCAGCGACCGAAGCACAGATACGCAGTATTTT
NA	TRBJ2-1	TRBV6-1	NA	CASSEVRGSSSYNEQFF	TGTGCCAGCAGTGAGGTAAGGGGCAGTAGCTCCTACAATGAGCAGTTCTTC
TRBD2	TRBJ2-1	TRBV5-1	NA	CASSLFSSGRETDEQFF	TGCGCCAGCAGCCTGTTTTCGAGCGGGCGGGAGACGGATGAGCAGTTCTTC
NA	TRBJ2-7	TRBV19	NA	CASSIGQGFAYEQYF	TGTGCCAGTAGTATAGGTCAGGGGTTTGCCTACGAGCAGTACTTC